This T cell receptor (beta chain) was recovered during a study of cytomegalovirus exposure and HLA in healthy donors. Whole-study findings and limits: With DRB1 most and HLA-C fewest, TCR association rates differed between HLA loci in a later analysis. Being productive about 87% or about 30% of the time was typical of most TCR beta V segments in an earlier analysis. Beyond CMV serostatus, there was no information to go on about immune exposure.

The PCR used 60 Vbeta and 13 Jbeta primers. TCRdb's copy holds only in-frame clones and misses some; the assay was immunoSEQ multiplex PCR. This repertoire shows approximately 120,000 clones, 60% to 85% found once; its top ten account for 6.3%. This CDR3 has 14 residues. CDR1 is MDHEN, CDR2 SYDVKM, per germline. V was shortened by 6 bases and J by 6 bases, with 18 bases between the two germline ends. Worth noting for this clone: Its antigen is still unknown.

The specimen was PBMCs. The receptor was derived from a woman aged 40 to 49 in good health and CMV-seronegative. The chain uses TRBV28 and TRBJ2-7; D may be TRBD2 (7 bases). The CDR3 spells CASRLAGARGEQYF. As DNA, the CDR3 is TGTGCCAGCAGGCTGGCGGGGGCTCGAGGCGAGCAGTACTTC.